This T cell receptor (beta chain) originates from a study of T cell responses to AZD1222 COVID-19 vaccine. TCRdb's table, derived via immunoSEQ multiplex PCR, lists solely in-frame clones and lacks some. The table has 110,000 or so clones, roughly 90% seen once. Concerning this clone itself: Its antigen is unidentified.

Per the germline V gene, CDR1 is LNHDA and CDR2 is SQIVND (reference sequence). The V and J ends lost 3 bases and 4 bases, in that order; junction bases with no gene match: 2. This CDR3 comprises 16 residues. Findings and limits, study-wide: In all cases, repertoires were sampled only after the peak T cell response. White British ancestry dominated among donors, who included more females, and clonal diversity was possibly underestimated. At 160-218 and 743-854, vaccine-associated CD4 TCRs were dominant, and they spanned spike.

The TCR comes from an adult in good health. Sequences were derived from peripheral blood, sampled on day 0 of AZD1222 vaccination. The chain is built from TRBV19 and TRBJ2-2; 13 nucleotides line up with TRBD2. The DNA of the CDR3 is TGTGCCAGTAGTATTCGACTAGCGGGGGGCACCGGGGAGCTGTTTTTT. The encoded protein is CASSIRLAGGTGELFF.